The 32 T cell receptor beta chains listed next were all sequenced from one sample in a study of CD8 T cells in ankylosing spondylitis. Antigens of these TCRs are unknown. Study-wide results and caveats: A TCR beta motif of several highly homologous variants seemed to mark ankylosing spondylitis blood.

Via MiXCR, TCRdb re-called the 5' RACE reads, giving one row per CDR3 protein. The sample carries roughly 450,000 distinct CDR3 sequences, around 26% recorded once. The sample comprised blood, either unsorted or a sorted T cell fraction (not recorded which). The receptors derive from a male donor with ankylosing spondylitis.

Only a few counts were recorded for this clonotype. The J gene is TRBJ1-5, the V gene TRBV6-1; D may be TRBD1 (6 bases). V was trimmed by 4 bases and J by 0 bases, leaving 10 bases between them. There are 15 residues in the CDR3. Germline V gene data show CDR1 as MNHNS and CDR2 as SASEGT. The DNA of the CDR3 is TGTGCCAGCAGTGCCGGGACAAATAGCAATCAGCCCCAGCATTTT. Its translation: CASSAGTNSNQPQHF.

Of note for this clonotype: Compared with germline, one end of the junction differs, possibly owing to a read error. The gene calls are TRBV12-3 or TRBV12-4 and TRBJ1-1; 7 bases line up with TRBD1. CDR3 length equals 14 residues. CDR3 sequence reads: CASTRQGLNTEVFF. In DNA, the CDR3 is TGTGCCAGCACCCGACAGGGCTTGAACACTGAAGTTTTCTTT.

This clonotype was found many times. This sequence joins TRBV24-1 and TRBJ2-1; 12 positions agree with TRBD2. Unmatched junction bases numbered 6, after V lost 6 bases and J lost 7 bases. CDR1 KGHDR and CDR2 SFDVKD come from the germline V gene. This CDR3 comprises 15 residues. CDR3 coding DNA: TGTGCCACCAGTCTGACTAGCGGGAGTAGGAATGAGCAGTTCTTC. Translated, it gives CATSLTSGSRNEQFF.

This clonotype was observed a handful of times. The CDR3, as DNA: TGTGCCAGCAGCTTAGAGGATAGTACCTACGAGCAGTACTTC. This sequence encodes CASSLEDSTYEQYF. This chain joins TRBV7-2 and TRBJ2-7; unclear D gene. This CDR3 is built from 14 residues. V lost 1 base and J lost 2, with 9 bases in between. Germline V gives CDR1 SGHTA, CDR2 FQGNSA.

CDR3 bases: TGCAGCGCCCTTCTTGTTGAACCTGCCTATGGCTACACCTTC. Its translation is CSALLVEPAYGYTF. The V gene is TRBV29-1, the J gene TRBJ1-2; D not certain. Germline V lookup: CDR1 SQVTM, CDR2 ANQGSEA. The germline V and J ends were trimmed by 7 bases and 4 bases, with 19 bases remaining between them. The CDR3 spans 14 residues.

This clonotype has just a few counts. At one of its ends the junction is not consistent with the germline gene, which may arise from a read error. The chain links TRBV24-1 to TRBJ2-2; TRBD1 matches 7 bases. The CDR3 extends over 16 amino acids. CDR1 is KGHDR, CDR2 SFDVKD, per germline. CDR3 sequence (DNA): TGTACCACCAGTACAAGGACAGGAACGAACACCGGGGAGCTGTTTTTT. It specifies CTTSTRTGTNTGELFF.

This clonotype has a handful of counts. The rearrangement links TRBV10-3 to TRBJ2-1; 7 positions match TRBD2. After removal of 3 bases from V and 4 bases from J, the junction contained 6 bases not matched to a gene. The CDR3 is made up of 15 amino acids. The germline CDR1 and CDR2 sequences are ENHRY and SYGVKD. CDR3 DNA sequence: TGTGCCATCAGTGAAAGGCTAGCGGAGTACAATGAGCAGTTCTTC. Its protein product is CAISERLAEYNEQFF.

CDR3 protein: CASAGPRNEKLFF. As DNA, the CDR3 is TGTGCCAGCGCGGGGCCCAGGAATGAAAAACTGTTTTTT. The genes are TRBV2 and TRBJ1-4; maybe TRBD1 (5 bases). Germline V CDR1 and CDR2: SNHLY, FYNNEI. The V and J ends lost 8 bases and 5 bases respectively, with 12 bases between them. The CDR3 covers 13 residues.

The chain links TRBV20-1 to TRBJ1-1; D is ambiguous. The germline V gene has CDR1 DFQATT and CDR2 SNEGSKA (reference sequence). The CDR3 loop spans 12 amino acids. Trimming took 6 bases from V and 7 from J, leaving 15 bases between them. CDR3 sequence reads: CSARRPTLEAFF. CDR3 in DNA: TGCAGTGCCAGACGACCGACACTTGAAGCTTTCTTT.

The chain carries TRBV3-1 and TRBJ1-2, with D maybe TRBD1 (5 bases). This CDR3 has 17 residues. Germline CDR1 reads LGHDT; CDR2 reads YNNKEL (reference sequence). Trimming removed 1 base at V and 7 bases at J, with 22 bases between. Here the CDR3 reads CASSQVNLVQGRGGYTF. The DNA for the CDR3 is TGTGCCAGCAGCCAAGTTAACCTAGTTCAGGGCCGCGGTGGCTACACCTTC.

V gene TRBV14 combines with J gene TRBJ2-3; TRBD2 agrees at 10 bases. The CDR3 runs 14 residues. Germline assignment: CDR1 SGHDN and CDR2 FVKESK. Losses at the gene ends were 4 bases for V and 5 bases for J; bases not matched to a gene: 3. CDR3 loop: CASSPSGRIDTQYF. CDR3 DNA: TGTGCCAGCAGCCCTAGCGGGAGAATAGATACGCAGTATTTT.

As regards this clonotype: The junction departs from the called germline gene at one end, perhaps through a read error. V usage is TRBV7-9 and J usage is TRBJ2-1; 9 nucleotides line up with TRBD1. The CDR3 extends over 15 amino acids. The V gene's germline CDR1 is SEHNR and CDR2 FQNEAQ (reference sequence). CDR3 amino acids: CASHVGDRDYDEQFF. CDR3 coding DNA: TGTGCCAGCCACGTTGGGGACAGGGACTACGATGAGCAGTTCTTC. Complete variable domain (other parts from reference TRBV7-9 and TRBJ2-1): DTGVSQNPRHKITKRGQNVTFRCDPISEHNRLYWYRQTLGQGPEFLTYFQNEAQLEKSRLLSDRFSAERPKGSFSTLEIQRTEQGDSAMYLCASHVGDRDYDEQFFGPGTRLTVL.

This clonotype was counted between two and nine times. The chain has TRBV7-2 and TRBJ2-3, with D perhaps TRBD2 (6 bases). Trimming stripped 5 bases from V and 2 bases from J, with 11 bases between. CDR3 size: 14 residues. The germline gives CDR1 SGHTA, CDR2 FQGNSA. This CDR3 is CASSRREFTDTQYF. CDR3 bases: TGTGCCAGCAGCAGGAGGGAGTTCACAGATACGCAGTATTTT.

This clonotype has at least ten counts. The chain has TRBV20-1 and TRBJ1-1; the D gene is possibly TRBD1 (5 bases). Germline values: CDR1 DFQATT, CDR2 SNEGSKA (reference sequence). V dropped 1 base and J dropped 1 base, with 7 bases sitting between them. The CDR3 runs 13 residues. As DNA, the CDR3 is TGCAGTGCTAGAGGACAGCCGAACACTGAAGCTTTCTTT. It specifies CSARGQPNTEAFF.

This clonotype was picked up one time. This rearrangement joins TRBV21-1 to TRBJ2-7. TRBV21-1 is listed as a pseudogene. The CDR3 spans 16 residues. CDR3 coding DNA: TGTGCCAGCAGCAAAGCGGGAACGGAACTCTCCTACGAGCAGTACGTC. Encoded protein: CASSKAGTELSYEQYV.

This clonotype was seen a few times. CDR3 sequence: CASSLEQDNQPQHF. CDR3 DNA sequence: TGTGCCAGCAGCTTGGAACAGGACAATCAGCCCCAGCATTTT. The chain couples TRBV5-5 to TRBJ1-5, with D perhaps TRBD1 (5 bases). The CDR3 spans 14 residues. Per germline, CDR1 SGHKS and CDR2 YYEKEE (reference sequence). V was pared by 0 bases and J by 3 bases, with 7 bases between.

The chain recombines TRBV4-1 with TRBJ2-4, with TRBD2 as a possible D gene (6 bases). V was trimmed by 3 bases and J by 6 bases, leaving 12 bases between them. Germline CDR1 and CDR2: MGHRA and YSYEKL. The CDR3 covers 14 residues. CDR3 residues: CASSHGGVPNIQYF. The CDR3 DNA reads TGCGCCAGCAGCCATGGAGGGGTCCCAAACATTCAGTACTTC.

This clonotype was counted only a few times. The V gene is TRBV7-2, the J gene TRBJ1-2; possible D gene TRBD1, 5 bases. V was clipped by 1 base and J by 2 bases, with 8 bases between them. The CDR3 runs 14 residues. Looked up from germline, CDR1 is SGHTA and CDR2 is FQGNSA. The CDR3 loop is CASSLGPGNYGYTF. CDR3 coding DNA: TGTGCCAGCAGCTTAGGTCCAGGGAACTATGGCTACACCTTC. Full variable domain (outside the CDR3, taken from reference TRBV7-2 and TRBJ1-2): GAGVSQSPSNKVTEKGKDVELRCDPISGHTALYWYRQSLGQGLEFLIYFQGNSAPDKSGLPSDRFSAERTGGSVSTLTIQRTQQEDSAVYLCASSLGPGNYGYTFGSGTRLTVV.

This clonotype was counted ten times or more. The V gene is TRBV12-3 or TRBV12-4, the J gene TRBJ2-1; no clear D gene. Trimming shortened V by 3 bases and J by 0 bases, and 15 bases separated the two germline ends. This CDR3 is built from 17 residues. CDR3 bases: TGTGCCAGCAGTTTTCCCCTGGGGATTAGCTCCTACAATGAGCAGTTCTTC. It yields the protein CASSFPLGISSYNEQFF.

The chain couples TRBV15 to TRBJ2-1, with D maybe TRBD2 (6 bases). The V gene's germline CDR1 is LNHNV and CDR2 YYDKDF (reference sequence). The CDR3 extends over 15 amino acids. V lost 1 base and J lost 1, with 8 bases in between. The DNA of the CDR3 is TGTGCCACCAGCAGAGCGGGACTGTCCTACAATGAGCAGTTCTTC. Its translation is CATSRAGLSYNEQFF.

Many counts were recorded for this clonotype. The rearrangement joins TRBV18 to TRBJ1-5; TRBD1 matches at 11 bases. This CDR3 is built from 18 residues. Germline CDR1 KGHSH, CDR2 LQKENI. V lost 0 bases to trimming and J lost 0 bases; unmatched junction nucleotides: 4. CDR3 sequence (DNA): TGTGCCAGCTCACCACCGGGACAGGGGGGTTATAGCAATCAGCCCCAGCATTTT. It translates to CASSPPGQGGYSNQPQHF. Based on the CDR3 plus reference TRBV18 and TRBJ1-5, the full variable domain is NAGVMQNPRHLVRRRGQEARLRCSPMKGHSHVYWYRQLPEEGLKFMVYLQKENIIDESGMPKERFSAEFPKEGPSILRIQQVVRGDSAAYFCASSPPGQGGYSNQPQHFGDGTRLSIL.

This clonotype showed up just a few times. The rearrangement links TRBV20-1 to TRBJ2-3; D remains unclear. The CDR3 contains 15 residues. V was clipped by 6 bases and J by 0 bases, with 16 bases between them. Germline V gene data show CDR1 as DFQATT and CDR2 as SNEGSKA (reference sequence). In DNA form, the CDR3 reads TGCAGTGCCCCCGTCGCTGGCACGAGCACAGATACGCAGTATTTT. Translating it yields CSAPVAGTSTDTQYF.

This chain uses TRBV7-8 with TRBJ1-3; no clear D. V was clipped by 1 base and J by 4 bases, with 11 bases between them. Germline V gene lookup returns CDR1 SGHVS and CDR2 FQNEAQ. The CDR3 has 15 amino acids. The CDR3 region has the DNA TGTGCCAGCAGCTTAGGGGGAATCCTCGGAAACACCATATATTTT. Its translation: CASSLGGILGNTIYF.

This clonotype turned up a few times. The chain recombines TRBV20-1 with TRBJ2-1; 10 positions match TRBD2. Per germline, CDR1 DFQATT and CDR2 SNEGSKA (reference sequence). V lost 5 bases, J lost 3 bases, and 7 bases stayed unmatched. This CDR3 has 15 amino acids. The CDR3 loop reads CSASWTSGIYNEQFF. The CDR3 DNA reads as TGCAGTGCTTCTTGGACTAGCGGAATCTACAATGAGCAGTTCTTC.

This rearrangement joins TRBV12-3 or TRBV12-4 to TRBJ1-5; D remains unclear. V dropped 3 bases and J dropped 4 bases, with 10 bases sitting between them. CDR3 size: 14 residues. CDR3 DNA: TGTGCCAGCAGTTTGGGTAGGGAAAATCAGCCCCAGCATTTT. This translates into CASSLGRENQPQHF.

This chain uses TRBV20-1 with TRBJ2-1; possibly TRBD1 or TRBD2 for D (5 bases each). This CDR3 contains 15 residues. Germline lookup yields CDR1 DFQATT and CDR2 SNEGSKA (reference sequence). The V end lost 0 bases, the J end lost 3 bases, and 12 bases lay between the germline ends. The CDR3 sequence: CSARDARGVYNEQFF. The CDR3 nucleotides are TGCAGTGCTAGAGATGCAAGAGGGGTCTACAATGAGCAGTTCTTC.

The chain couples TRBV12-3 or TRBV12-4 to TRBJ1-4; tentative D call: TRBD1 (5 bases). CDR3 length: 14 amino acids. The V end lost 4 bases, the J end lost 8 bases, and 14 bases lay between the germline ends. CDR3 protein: CASSWASGREKLFF. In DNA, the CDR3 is TGTGCCAGCAGTTGGGCGTCAGGGAGGGAAAAACTGTTTTTT.

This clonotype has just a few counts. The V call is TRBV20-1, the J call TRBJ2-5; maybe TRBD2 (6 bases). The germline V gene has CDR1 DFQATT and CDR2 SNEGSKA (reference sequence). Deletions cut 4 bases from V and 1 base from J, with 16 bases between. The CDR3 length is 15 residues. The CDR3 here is CSAKSGHSTQETQYF. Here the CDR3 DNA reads TGCAGTGCTAAGAGCGGGCACTCAACCCAAGAGACCCAGTACTTC.

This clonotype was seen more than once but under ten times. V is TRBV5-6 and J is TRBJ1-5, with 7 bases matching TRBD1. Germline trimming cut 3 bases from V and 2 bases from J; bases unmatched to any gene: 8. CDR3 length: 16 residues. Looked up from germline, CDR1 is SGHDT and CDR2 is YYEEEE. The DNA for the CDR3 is TGTGCCAGCAGCTCATACAGGGGAATAGGCAATCAGCCCCAGCATTTT. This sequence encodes CASSSYRGIGNQPQHF.

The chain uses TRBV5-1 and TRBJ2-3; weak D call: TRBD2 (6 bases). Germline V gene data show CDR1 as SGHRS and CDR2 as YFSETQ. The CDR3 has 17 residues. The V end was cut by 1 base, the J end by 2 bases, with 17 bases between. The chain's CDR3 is CASSLRIAENPTDTQYF. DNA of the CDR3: TGCGCCAGCAGCTTGCGTATAGCGGAGAACCCCACAGATACGCAGTATTTT. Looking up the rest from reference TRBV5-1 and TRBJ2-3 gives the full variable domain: KAGVTQTPRYLIKTRGQQVTLSCSPISGHRSVSWYQQTPGQGLQFLFEYFSETQRNKGNFPGRFSGRQFSNSRSEMNVSTLELGDSALYLCASSLRIAENPTDTQYFGPGTRLTVL.

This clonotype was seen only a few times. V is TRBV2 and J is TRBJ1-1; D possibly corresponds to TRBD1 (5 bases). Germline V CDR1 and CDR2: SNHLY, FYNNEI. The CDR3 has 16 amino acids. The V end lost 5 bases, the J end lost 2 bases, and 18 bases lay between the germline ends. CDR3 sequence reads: CASSPLGADGNTEAFF. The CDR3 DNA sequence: TGTGCCAGCAGTCCGCTCGGGGCCGATGGAAACACTGAAGCTTTCTTT.

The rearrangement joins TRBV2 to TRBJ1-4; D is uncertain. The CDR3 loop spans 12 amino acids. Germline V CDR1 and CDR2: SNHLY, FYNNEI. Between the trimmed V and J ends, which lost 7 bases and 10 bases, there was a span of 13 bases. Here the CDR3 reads CASNNFVGKLFF. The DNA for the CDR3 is TGTGCCAGCAACAACTTTGTGGGAAAACTGTTTTTT.